This record looks at one T cell receptor (beta chain) sequence and its context. Its antigen remains unknown. This specimen belongs to a study of T cells after yellow fever vaccination. Study as a whole: Those fractions that held only low numbers of cells were prepared using the SMART-Seq v4 Ultra Low Input RNA kit. Study findings and constraints: Although the secondary response was weaker, it peaked faster, at day 5 versus 15. Clones that expanded after primary vaccination mostly reappeared after the booster (roughly 97% CD4, 80% to 90% CD8).

The CDR3 is 17 residues long. Germline V gives CDR1 SGHKS, CDR2 YYEKEE (reference sequence). J was trimmed by 2 bases and V by 1 base; bases with no gene match: 12. TCR cDNA was made by 5'RACE template switching, adding a universal primer site and UMIs. Each CDR3 protein gets one entry after TCRdb re-called the 5' RACE reads with MiXCR. The table records about 580,000 distinct CDR3 sequences, around 17% of them present only once. V and J are TRBV5-5 and TRBJ2-7, with 7 bases identical to TRBD1. Sequencing was performed on PBMCs, taken 4 to 6 days after the first yellow fever vaccination. The origin of this receptor is a man aged 18-30 years who received the YFV17D yellow fever vaccine. This chain's CDR3 is CASSLFAGQERTYEQYF. Written as DNA, the CDR3 is TGTGCCAGCAGCTTGTTTGCCGGACAGGAGAGGACCTACGAGCAGTACTTC.